This T cell receptor beta chain comes out of a study of shared clonotypes between healthy human individuals (TCRdb year 2020). General notes on the study: The cohort included a few men and a couple of women between 18 and 49 years of age. For each donor, CD4 naive and CD4 memory were each run on three plates, CD8 naive on two plates, and CD8 memory on one plate. The study deeply sequenced blood TCR repertoires of five healthy adults to estimate repertoire size and the extent of clonotype sharing between individuals. To increase sequencing depth and limit assay-specific biases, different laboratories used diverse techniques to prepare libraries and sequence TCR repertoires. Between about 0.85 and 10 billion PBMCs per donor were obtained by leukapheresis.

Details on this clone: What antigen it recognizes has not been identified. No base qualities exist here, and no much larger clone lies one base off it.

CD8 naive samples were CD45RO-negative cells positively selected for CCR7, giving a CD45RA+CCR7+ population that excluded TemRA cells. The donors were healthy, HIV-negative adults with no recently reported acute infections or vaccinations. Every donor was a Caucasian adult living in Nashville, Tennessee, USA. Blood was collected by leukapheresis, and PBMCs were isolated by Ficoll-Histopaque density gradient centrifugation and then cryopreserved in liquid nitrogen vapor phase. Analytical flow cytometry was used to check the purity and quantity of each magnetically sorted T cell population. Genomic DNA was isolated from each sorted fraction and quantified by UV absorbance on a Nanodrop 2000c. Broad study findings and their caveats: Across four donors, 5% to 6% of naive CD4, 3.5% of naive CD8, 2.3% of memory CD4, and approximately 0.4% of memory CD8 clonotypes were shared. Even with the large sequencing depth, rarefaction of the sorted-subset datasets indicated that sequencing was incomplete. Based on pairwise subsampling, the degree of clonotype sharing among donors was expected to be affected by sequencing depth. Sampling was limited to blood, and TCR repertoires in tissue likely differ from TCR repertoires in blood. Higher generation probabilities were observed for clonotypes shared by all four sorted-subset donors than for non-shared clonotypes. Larger estimated clonotype richness was generally found for naive subsets than for memory subsets. Because the study included a small number of donors, the genetic and exposure-history diversity represented was limited.

TCR CDR3 regions were amplified from genomic DNA by multiplex PCR using the deep immunoSEQ assay. For each cell subset, the extracted genomic DNA was distributed evenly across all wells of several immunoSEQ 96-well plates, and each plate served as one replicate. Each replicate PCR for sorted subsets received about 220 ng genomic DNA, equal to around 32,000 T cell genomes. Purified libraries were quantified with a Qubit 3.0 fluorometer, sized on a Bioanalyzer 2100, and re-quantified with the KAPA Library Quantification kit. Every immunoSEQ 96-well plate was sequenced on a dedicated single-read 150-cycle Illumina NextSeq 550 flow cell. From the authors' description of their analysis: Because only junctional sequences without quality scores were contained in the immunoSEQ output, filtering matching that applied to full-length reads could not be performed. To assign V/J genes and CDR3, sequences were annotated using PyIR, a Python wrapper for IgBLAST v1.9, with IMGT germline references. Any read was removed if the V/J assignment was weak (E-value above 1e-6), the CDR3 was missing, or the read contained stop codons, out-of-frame junctions, or ambiguous translated residues. V3J clonotypes were defined as sequences sharing an identical inferred V gene, J gene, and CDR3 amino acid sequence. To compute the percentage overlap between repertoires, the number of shared unique clonotypes was divided by the size of the smaller repertoire. Three approaches were used to assess repertoire richness: RTK rarefaction, the Chao1 estimator, and Recon v2.1 estimates of unobserved clonotypes. Generation probabilities were computed with OLGA for all TCRbeta clonotypes obtained by the gDNA method from several donors. TCRdb obtained this table from immuneACCESS and retained in-frame rearrangements with V and J assigned. These tables miss some clones; where compared with another copy, unresolved V genes account for less than half of the shortfall, and the remainder is unexplained. V, J and clone size reflect that table, while D and trimming were determined from the DNA. In all, the sample holds millions of clones, and less than 95% of those were seen once. About 1.1% of the sample is taken by the ten largest.

This TCR was recovered from a man in his late teens or twenties in good health. The sequencing sample was made of naive CD8+ T cells sorted from blood. This specimen's cell subset or site label, per the study, means: CD45RA+CCR7+.

The base sequence is TGTGCCAGCAGCAAATCCGGGACCGAGGAACAAGAGACCCAGTACTTC. It codes for CASSKSGTEEQETQYF. Recombination joined TRBV11-2 with TRBJ2-5; the D gene is possibly TRBD1 or TRBD2, each agreeing over 5 bases. Via the germline V gene, CDR1 is SGHAT and CDR2 FQNNGV. The trim is 5 bases for V and 2 bases for J, with a gap of 18 bases between the germline ends. The CDR3 goes from the cysteine to the phenylalanine over 16 residues. The CDR3 DNA has 48 bases and is translated from base 1.